The clone carrying this T cell receptor (beta chain) was seen a handful of times. The antigen is not known. J gave up 10 bases and V 5 bases, and 11 bases lay outside the gene matches. The CDR3 runs to 15 residues. They built TCR cDNA with 5'RACE template switching, a step that put in a universal primer site and UMIs. TCRdb redid the calling of the 5' RACE reads with MiXCR, one entry per CDR3 protein. Of some 350,000 distinct CDR3 sequences listed, over 5% were seen once; the top ten hold about 15%. This record belongs to a study of T cells after yellow fever vaccination. For the study at large: Those fractions that held only low numbers of cells were prepared using the SMART-Seq v4 Ultra Low Input RNA kit.

Study conclusions and caveats: CD4 and CD8 compartments shared a small share of clonotypes.

The sample here was PBMCs, taken 5 days after the yellow fever booster vaccination. The gene calls are TRBV12-3 or TRBV12-4 and TRBJ2-1, with TRBD1 matching 10 bases. The sequence was collected from a man aged 30 to 39 who received the YFV17D yellow fever vaccine. CDR3: CASSPDRGVLAEQFF. Here the CDR3 DNA reads TGTGCCAGCAGTCCGGACAGGGGGGTTTTAGCGGAGCAGTTCTTC.